Here is one T cell receptor beta chain with its context. The germline V gene has CDR1 SGHKS and CDR2 YYEKEE (reference sequence). The CDR3 is made up of 14 amino acids. V was trimmed by 2 bases and J by 0 bases, leaving 8 bases between them. These data belong to a study of blood T cell repertoires in COVID-19. Across the whole study: Sample material is recorded as cDNA or gDNA derived from T cells, B-cell-depleted T cells, or PBMCs.

The protocol was immunoSEQ multiplex PCR, while the TCRdb copy is restricted to in-frame clones and leaves out a portion. Among about 180,000 clones listed, 87% were seen once. The V call is TRBV5-5, the J call TRBJ1-1, with D hard to call. The material sequenced was peripheral blood. The TCR comes from a man aged 40-50 years with active or convalescent COVID-19. The CDR3 nucleotides read TGTGCCAGCAGCTTCGGTACCTTGAACACTGAAGCTTTCTTT. This translates into CASSFGTLNTEAFF.